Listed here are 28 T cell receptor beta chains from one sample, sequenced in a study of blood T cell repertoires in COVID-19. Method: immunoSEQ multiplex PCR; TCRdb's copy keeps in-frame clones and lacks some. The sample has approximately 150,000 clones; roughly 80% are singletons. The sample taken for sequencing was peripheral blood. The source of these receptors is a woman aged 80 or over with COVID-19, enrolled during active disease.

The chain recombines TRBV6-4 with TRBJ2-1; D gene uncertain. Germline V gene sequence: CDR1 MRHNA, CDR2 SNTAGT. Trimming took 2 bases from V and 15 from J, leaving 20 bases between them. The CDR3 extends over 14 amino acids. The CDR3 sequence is CASSDPSPEGGLFF. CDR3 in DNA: TGTGCCAGCAGTGACCCCTCACCCGAAGGTGGGCTGTTCTTC.

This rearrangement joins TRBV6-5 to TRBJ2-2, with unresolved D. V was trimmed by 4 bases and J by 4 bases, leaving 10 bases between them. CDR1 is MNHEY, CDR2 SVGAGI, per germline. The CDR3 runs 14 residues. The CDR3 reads CASSSLVATGELFF. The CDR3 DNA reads TGTGCCAGCAGTTCGCTAGTCGCCACCGGGGAGCTGTTTTTT.

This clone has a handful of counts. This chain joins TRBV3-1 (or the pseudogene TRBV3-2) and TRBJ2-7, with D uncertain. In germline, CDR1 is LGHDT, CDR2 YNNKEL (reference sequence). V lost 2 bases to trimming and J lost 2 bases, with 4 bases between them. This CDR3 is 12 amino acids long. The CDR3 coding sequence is TGTGCCAGCAGCCAAATAGCCTACGAGCAGTACTTC. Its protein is CASSQIAYEQYF.

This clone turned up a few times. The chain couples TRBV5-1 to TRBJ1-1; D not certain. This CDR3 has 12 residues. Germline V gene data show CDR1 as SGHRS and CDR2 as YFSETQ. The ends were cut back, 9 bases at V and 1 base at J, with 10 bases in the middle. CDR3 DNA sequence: TGCGCCACAAAAGAGCCGAACACTGAAGCTTTCTTT. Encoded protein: CATKEPNTEAFF.

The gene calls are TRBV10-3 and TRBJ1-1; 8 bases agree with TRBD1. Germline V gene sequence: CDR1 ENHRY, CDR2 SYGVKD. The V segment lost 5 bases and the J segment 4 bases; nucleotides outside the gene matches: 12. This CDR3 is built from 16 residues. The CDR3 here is CAISPGGGLLSTEAFF. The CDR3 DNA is TGTGCCATCAGTCCAGGGGGCGGGCTACTGAGCACTGAAGCTTTCTTT.

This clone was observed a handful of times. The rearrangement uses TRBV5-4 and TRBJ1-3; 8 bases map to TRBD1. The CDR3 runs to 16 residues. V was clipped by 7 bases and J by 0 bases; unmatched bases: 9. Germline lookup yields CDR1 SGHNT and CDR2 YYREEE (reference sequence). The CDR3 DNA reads TGTGCCAGCCAAGACGGACAGGGATCCTCTGGAAACACCATATATTTT. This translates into CASQDGQGSSGNTIYF. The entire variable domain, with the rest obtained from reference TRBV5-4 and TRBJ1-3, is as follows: ETGVTQSPTHLIKTRGQQVTLRCSSQSGHNTVSWYQQALGQGPQFIFQYYREEENGRGNFPPRFSGLQFPNYSSELNVNALELDDSALYLCASQDGQGSSGNTIYFGEGSWLTVV.

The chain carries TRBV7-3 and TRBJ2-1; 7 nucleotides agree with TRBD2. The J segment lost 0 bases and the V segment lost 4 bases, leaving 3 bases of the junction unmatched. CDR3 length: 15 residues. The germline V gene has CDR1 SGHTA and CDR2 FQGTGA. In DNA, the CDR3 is TGTGCCAGCAGCTCCGGGAGGAGCTCCTACAATGAGCAGTTCTTC. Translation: CASSSGRSSYNEQFF.

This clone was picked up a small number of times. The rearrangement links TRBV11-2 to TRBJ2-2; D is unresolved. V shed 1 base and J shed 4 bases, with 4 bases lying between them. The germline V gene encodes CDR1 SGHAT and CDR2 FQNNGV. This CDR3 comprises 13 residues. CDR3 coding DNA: TGTGCCAGCAGCTTAGCCGTCACCGGGGAGCTGTTTTTT. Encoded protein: CASSLAVTGELFF.

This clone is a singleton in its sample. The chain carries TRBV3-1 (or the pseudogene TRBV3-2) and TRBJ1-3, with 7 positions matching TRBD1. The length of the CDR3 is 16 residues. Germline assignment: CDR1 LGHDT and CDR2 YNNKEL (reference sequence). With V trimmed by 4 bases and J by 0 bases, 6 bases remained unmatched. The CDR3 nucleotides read TGTGCCAGCAGCCCTCCGACAGGGAGCTCTGGAAACACCATATATTTT. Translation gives CASSPPTGSSGNTIYF.

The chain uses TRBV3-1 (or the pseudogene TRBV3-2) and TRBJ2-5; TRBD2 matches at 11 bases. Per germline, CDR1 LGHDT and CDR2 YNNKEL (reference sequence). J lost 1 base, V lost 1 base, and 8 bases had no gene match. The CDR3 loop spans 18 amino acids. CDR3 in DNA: TGTGCCAGCAGCCAAGGGGTTCGACTAGCGGGGAGCCAAGAGACCCAGTACTTC. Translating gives CASSQGVRLAGSQETQYF.

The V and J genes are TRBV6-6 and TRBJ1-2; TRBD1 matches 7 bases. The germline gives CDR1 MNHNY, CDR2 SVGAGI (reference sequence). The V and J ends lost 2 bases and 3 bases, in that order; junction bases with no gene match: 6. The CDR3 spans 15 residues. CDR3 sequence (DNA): TGTGCCAGCAGTTACCCTAAAGGGGGCGACTATGGCTACACCTTC. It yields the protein CASSYPKGGDYGYTF.

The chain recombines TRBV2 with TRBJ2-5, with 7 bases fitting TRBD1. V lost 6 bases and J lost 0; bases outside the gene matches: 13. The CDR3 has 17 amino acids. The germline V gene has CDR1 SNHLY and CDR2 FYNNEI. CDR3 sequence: CASSLNAGGVYQETQYF. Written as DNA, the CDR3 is TGTGCCAGCAGCCTTAACGCAGGGGGAGTGTACCAAGAGACCCAGTACTTC.

CDR3 coding DNA: TGTGCCAGCGGCGGGGTCCGAGGTTCCGGTGAAGCTTTCTTT. Its protein product is CASGGVRGSGEAFF. The V gene is TRBV5-6, the J gene TRBJ1-1; D gene uncertain. The ends were cut back, 7 bases at V and 7 bases at J, with 20 bases in the middle. This CDR3 contains 14 residues. The germline gives CDR1 SGHDT, CDR2 YYEEEE.

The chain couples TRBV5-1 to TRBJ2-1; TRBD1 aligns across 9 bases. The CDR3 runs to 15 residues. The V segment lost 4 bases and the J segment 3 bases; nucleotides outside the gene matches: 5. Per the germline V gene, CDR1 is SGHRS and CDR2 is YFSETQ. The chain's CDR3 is CASSPGQGDYNEQFF. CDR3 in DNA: TGCGCCAGCAGCCCGGGACAGGGAGACTACAATGAGCAGTTCTTC.

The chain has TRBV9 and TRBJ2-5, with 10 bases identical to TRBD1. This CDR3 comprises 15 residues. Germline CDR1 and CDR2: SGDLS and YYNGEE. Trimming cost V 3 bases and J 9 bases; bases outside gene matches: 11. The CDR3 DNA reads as TGTGCCAGCAGCGAAGCCGGGACAGGGGTGACGGCCCAGTACTTC. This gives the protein CASSEAGTGVTAQYF.

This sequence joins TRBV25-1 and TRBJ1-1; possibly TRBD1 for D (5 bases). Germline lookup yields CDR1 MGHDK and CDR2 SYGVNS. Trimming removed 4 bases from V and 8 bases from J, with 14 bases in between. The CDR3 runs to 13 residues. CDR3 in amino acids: CASSGPDTSEAFF. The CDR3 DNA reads TGTGCCAGCAGTGGACCGGACACCTCAGAAGCTTTCTTT.

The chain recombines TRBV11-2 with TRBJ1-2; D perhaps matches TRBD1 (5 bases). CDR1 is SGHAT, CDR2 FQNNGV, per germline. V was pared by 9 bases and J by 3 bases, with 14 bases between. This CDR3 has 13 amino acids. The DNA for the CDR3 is TGTGCCAGTAGTTTCTCGGGGGACTATGGCTACACCTTC. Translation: CASSFSGDYGYTF. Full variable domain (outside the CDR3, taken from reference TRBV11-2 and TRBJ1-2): EAGVAQSPRYKIIEKRQSVAFWCNPISGHATLYWYQQILGQGPKLLIQFQNNGVVDDSQLPKDRFSAERLKGVDSTLKIQPAKLEDSAVYLCASSFSGDYGYTFGSGTRLTVV.

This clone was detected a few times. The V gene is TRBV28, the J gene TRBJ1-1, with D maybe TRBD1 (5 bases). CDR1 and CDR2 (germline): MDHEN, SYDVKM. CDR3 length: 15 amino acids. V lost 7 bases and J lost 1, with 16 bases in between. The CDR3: CASTLQGMGNTEAFF. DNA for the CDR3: TGTGCCAGCACTCTGCAGGGCATGGGGAACACTGAAGCTTTCTTT.

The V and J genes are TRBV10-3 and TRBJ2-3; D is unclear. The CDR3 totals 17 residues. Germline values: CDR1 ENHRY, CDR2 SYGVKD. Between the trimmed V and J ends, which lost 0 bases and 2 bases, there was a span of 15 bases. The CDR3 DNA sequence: TGTGCCATCAGTGAGTCGAGAGATCTCAAGCACACAGATACGCAGTATTTT. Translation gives CAISESRDLKHTDTQYF.

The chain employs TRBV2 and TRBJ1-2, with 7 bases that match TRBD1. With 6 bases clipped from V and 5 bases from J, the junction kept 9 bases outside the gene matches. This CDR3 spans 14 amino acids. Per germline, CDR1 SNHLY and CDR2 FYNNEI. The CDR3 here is CASSLEGAQYGYTF. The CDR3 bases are TGTGCCAGCAGCTTGGAGGGGGCGCAGTATGGCTACACCTTC. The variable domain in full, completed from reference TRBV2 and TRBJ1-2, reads EPEVTQTPSHQVTQMGQEVILRCVPISNHLYFYWYRQILGQKVEFLVSFYNNEISEKSEIFDDQFSVERPDGSNFTLKIRSTKLEDSAMYFCASSLEGAQYGYTFGSGTRLTVV.

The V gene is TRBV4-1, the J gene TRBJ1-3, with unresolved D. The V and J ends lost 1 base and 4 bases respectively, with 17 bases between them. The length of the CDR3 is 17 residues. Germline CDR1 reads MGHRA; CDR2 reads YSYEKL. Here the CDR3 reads CASSQGRARTVGNTIYF. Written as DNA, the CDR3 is TGCGCCAGCAGCCAAGGGAGGGCTCGGACGGTGGGAAACACCATATATTTT.

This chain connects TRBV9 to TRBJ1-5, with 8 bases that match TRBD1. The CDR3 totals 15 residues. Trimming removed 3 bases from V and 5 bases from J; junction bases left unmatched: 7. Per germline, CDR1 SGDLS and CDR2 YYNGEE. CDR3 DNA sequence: TGTGCCAGCAGCGAAGGACAGGGAGGATATCAGCCCCAGCATTTT. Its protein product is CASSEGQGGYQPQHF.

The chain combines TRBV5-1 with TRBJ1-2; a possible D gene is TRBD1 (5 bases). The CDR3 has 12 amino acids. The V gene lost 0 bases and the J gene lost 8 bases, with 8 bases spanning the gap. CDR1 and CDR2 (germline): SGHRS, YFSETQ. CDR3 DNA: TGCGCCAGCAGCTTGGTGGGGCAGGGCTACACCTTC. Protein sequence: CASSLVGQGYTF.

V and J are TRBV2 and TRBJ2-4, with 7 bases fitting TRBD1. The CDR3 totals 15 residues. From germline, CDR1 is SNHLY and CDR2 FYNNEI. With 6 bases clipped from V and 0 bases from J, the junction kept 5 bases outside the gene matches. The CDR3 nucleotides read TGTGCCAGCAGGCCCGACAGGGTAGCCAAAAACATTCAGTACTTC. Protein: CASRPDRVAKNIQYF. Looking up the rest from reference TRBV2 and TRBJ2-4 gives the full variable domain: EPEVTQTPSHQVTQMGQEVILRCVPISNHLYFYWYRQILGQKVEFLVSFYNNEISEKSEIFDDQFSVERPDGSNFTLKIRSTKLEDSAMYFCASRPDRVAKNIQYFGAGTRLSVL.

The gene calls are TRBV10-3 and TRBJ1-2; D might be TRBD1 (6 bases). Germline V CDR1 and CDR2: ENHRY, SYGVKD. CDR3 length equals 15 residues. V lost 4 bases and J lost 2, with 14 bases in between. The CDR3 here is CAISGGQDQNYGYTF. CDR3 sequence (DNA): TGTGCCATCAGTGGGGGGCAGGACCAGAACTATGGCTACACCTTC.

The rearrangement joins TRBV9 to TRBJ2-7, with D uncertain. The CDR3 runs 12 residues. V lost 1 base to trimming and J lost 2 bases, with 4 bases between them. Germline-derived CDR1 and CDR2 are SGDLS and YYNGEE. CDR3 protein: CASSVQTYEQYF. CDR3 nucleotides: TGTGCCAGCAGCGTACAAACCTACGAGCAGTACTTC.

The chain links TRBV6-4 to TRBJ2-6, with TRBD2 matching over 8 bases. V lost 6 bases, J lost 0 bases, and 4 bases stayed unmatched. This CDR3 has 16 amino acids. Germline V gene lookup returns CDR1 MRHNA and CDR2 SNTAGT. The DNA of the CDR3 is TGTGCCAGCAGCCCCGCGGGGGGCTCTGGGGCCAACGTCCTGACTTTC. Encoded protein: CASSPAGGSGANVLTF.

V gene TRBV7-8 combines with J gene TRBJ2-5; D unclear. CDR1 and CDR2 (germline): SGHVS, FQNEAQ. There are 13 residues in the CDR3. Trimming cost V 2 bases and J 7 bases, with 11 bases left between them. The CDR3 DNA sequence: TGTGCCAGCAGCTTAAGTAGCCTACCGACCCAGTACTTC. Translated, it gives CASSLSSLPTQYF.